This is a list of T cell receptor beta chains from one sample in a study of cytomegalovirus exposure and HLA in healthy donors. Measured with immunoSEQ multiplex PCR; TCRdb has only the in-frame clones, and not every one. The repertoire holds about 160,000 clones, with approximately 80% as singletons. Sequenced sample: PBMCs. The source is a man aged 25 to 40 in good health and CMV-seropositive. Both conserved end residues are part of each CDR3. A D gene is named only where the DNA matches it firmly. Some rows mark clone size as missing; the rest say once, few, many or name a class of expanded clone.

j_gene	abundance	v_gene	d_gene	CDR3aa	CDR3nt
TRBJ1-1	.	TRBV9	.	CASSPRATGEVEAFF	TGTGCCAGCAGCCCCCGGGCGACGGGGGAGGTGGAAGCTTTCTTT
TRBJ2-7	few	TRBV4-1	TRBD1	CASSQDQGARSYEQYF	TGCGCCAGCAGCCAAGATCAGGGGGCCCGCTCCTACGAGCAGTACTTC
TRBJ1-3	.	TRBV7-9	.	CASSLVSSPGGNTIYF	TGTGCCAGCAGCTTAGTAAGCAGCCCGGGGGGAAACACCATATATTTT
TRBJ2-1	.	TRBV4-3	TRBD1	CASSQIQGAYNEQFF	TGCGCCAGCAGCCAGATACAGGGGGCCTACAATGAGCAGTTCTTC
TRBJ2-5	few	TRBV6-1	.	CAGKLGGPQETQYF	TGTGCCGGAAAACTAGGTGGGCCCCAAGAGACCCAGTACTTC
TRBJ2-2	.	TRBV9	.	CASSVSTGSTGELFF	TGTGCCAGCAGCGTATCGACCGGGAGCACCGGGGAGCTGTTTTTT
TRBJ2-1	.	TRBV19	TRBD2	CASSYSGGAYNEQFF	TGTGCCAGTAGTTATAGCGGGGGGGCCTACAATGAGCAGTTCTTC
TRBJ1-1	.	TRBV7-9	TRBD1	CASSSQGVRMNTEAFF	TGTGCCAGCAGCTCCCAGGGGGTAAGGATGAACACTGAAGCTTTCTTT
TRBJ2-1	.	TRBV6-4	TRBD2	CASSPVAGSDNEQFF	TGTGCCAGCAGTCCTGTAGCGGGGTCTGACAATGAGCAGTTCTTC
TRBJ1-1	.	TRBV4-3	TRBD1	CASSQFGSAGTGVSTEAFF	TGCGCCAGCAGCCAATTCGGGAGTGCCGGGACAGGGGTGAGCACTGAAGCTTTCTTT
TRBJ2-1	.	TRBV4-1	.	CASSSRLTSYNEQFF	TGCGCCAGCAGCTCGAGATTAACTTCCTACAATGAGCAGTTCTTC
TRBJ1-3	.	TRBV4-3	.	CASSQDRGLAGNTIYF	TGCGCCAGCAGCCAAGATCGGGGTCTAGCTGGAAACACCATATATTTT
TRBJ2-7	.	TRBV9	.	CASSPGVGQYF	TGTGCCAGCAGCCCCGGGGTTGGGCAGTACTTC
TRBJ2-3	once	TRBV28	TRBD2	CASSLTGTNTDTQYF	TGTGCCAGCAGTCTCACCGGGACTAACACAGATACGCAGTATTTT
TRBJ1-2	.	TRBV4-1	TRBD1	CASSQSGTGNYGYTF	TGCGCCAGCAGCCAATCCGGGACAGGGAACTATGGCTACACCTTC
TRBJ1-3	few	TRBV7-2	.	CASSPYFGNTIYF	TGTGCCAGCAGCCCCTACTTTGGAAACACCATATATTTT
TRBJ1-1	.	TRBV4-3	TRBD1	CASSLGQGGTNTEAFF	TGCGCCAGCAGCCTCGGACAGGGCGGGACGAACACTGAAGCTTTCTTT
TRBJ2-1	.	TRBV4-1	TRBD2	CASSQVGGGPNNEQFF	TGCGCCAGCAGCCAAGTCGGCGGGGGGCCAAACAATGAGCAGTTCTTC
TRBJ1-1	few	TRBV9	.	CASSVGVGDTEAFF	TGTGCCAGCAGCGTAGGAGTGGGAGACACTGAAGCTTTCTTT
TRBJ1-5	.	TRBV7-6	.	CASSPIGEGQPQHF	TGTGCCAGCAGCCCAATAGGGGAGGGCCAGCCCCAGCATTTT
TRBJ1-5	once	TRBV4-2	TRBD1	CASSRGRGPDQPQHF	TGTGCCAGCAGCCGTGGCAGGGGGCCCGATCAGCCCCAGCATTTT
TRBJ1-5	.	TRBV6-5	TRBD1	CASATGDNQPQHF	TGTGCCAGCGCGACAGGGGACAATCAGCCCCAGCATTTT
TRBJ2-7	.	TRBV7-9	TRBD1	CASSLRQGEYEQYF	TGTGCCAGCAGCTTAAGACAGGGGGAGTACGAGCAGTACTTC
TRBJ1-6	few	TRBV19	TRBD1	CASSIARLGTGDNSPLHF	TGTGCCAGTAGTATAGCCCGACTCGGGACAGGGGATAATTCACCCCTCCACTTT
TRBJ1-1	.	TRBV19	.	CASSLTGNAEAFF	TGTGCCAGTAGTCTTACAGGGAATGCTGAAGCTTTCTTT
TRBJ2-1	once	TRBV29-1	TRBD2	CSAQGTSDNEQFF	TGCAGCGCCCAAGGGACTAGCGACAATGAGCAGTTCTTC
TRBJ2-7	.	TRBV4-1	.	CASSQTVQGSYEQYF	TGCGCCAGCAGCCAAACGGTACAGGGCTCCTACGAGCAGTACTTC
TRBJ1-1	once	TRBV7-8	.	CASSPLTDANTEAFF	TGTGCCAGCAGCCCGCTGACAGACGCGAACACTGAAGCTTTCTTT